The TCR beta chain under discussion was sequenced for a study of CD8 T cells in Susac syndrome. V lost 0 bases and J lost 4, with 16 bases in between. CDR1 is MNHEY and CDR2 is SVGAGI in the germline V gene. CDR3 length: 16 amino acids. Treatment-naive patients with stable or active relapsing-remitting disease served as multiple sclerosis controls. Random hexamers served to reverse transcribe roughly 0.5 to 1 ug RNA. TCRdb re-called the immunoSEQ multiplex PCR reads through MiXCR, storing one row per CDR3 protein. The sample lists hundreds of thousands of distinct CDR3 sequences; roughly 85% were seen once.

The TCR originated in a human donor with multiple sclerosis. The sequencing sample was made of CD8+ T cells from PBMCs. The gene calls are TRBV6-5 and TRBJ2-7; D possibly matches TRBD1 or TRBD2 (5 bases each). The CDR3 DNA reads as TGTGCCAGCAGTTACTCGGGTACAGGCCGGGGTTACGAGCAGTACTTC. Residues: CASSYSGTGRGYEQYF.